This passage covers 27 T cell receptor beta chains from one sample sequenced in a study of T cell responses to AZD1222 COVID-19 vaccine. Profiling relied on immunoSEQ multiplex PCR, and the TCRdb table lists in-frame clones only, not all of them. The sample includes 140,000 to 150,000 clones, roughly 91% of them seen just once. The sample consisted of peripheral blood, taken on day 0 of AZD1222 vaccination. The receptors stem from an adult in good health.

In the case of this clone: Other DNA sequences from this sample encode an identical CDR3 as well. The chain links TRBV6-6 to TRBJ2-5; TRBD2 aligns across 14 bases. The junction had 5 bases not matched to a gene; V was cut back by 6 bases and J by 2 bases. The CDR3 is 16 residues long. Germline CDR1 MNHNY, CDR2 SVGAGI (reference sequence). The CDR3 is CASSRGLAGGQETQYF. In nucleotides, the CDR3 is TGTGCCAGCAGCCGAGGACTAGCGGGAGGACAAGAGACCCAGTACTTC.

The gene calls are TRBV10-2 and TRBJ2-1; 7 positions match TRBD2. The V segment lost 6 bases and the J segment 8 bases; nucleotides outside the gene matches: 16. Germline CDR1 reads WSHSY; CDR2 reads SAAADI. The CDR3 loop spans 16 amino acids. In DNA form, the CDR3 reads TGCGCCAGCAGGGGAGGGGAGCGGGGATATGGGGATGAGCAGTTCTTC. It yields the protein CASRGGERGYGDEQFF.

The rearrangement joins TRBV19 to TRBJ2-1, with a tentative D call TRBD2 (5 bases). Trimming shortened V by 6 bases and J by 8 bases, and 8 bases separated the two germline ends. The length of the CDR3 is 11 residues. CDR1 and CDR2 (germline): LNHDA, SQIVND (reference sequence). The CDR3: CASRLGDEQFF. CDR3 nucleotides: TGTGCCAGTAGGCTCGGGGATGAGCAGTTCTTC.

This clone showed up just a few times. The rearrangement uses TRBV5-4 and TRBJ1-1, with D uncertain. The length of the CDR3 is 11 residues. The V and J ends lost 4 bases and 0 bases respectively, with 1 base between them. Germline CDR1 is SGHNT and CDR2 is YYREEE (reference sequence). CDR3 nucleotides: TGTGCCAGCAGCATGAACACTGAAGCTTTCTTT. Translation: CASSMNTEAFF.

V gene TRBV30 combines with J gene TRBJ2-1; no firm D call. The germline V gene has CDR1 GTSNPN and CDR2 SVGIG (reference sequence). Trimming took 0 bases from V and 6 from J, leaving 3 bases between them. The CDR3 loop spans 11 amino acids. This CDR3 reads CAWSVANEQFF. In nucleotides, the CDR3 is TGTGCCTGGAGTGTGGCCAATGAGCAGTTCTTC. Variable domain in full (rest from reference TRBV30 and TRBJ2-1): SQTIHQWPATLVQPVGSPLSLECTVEGTSNPNLYWYRQAAGRGLQLLFYSVGIGQISSEVPQNLSASRPQDRQFILSSKKLLLSDSGFYLCAWSVANEQFFGPGTRLTVL.

The chain couples TRBV6-5 to TRBJ1-2; TRBD1 might be the D (5 bases). The CDR3 totals 13 residues. Per germline, CDR1 MNHEY and CDR2 SVGAGI. V was cut by 7 bases and J by 4 bases, with 13 bases left in between. CDR3 sequence (DNA): TGTGCCAGCACCAGGGTTCTTTTCTATGGCTACACCTTC. This encodes CASTRVLFYGYTF.

The chain has TRBV5-1 and TRBJ1-1; 7 bases align to TRBD1. V lost 1 base to trimming and J lost 0 bases; unmatched junction nucleotides: 0. The CDR3 extends over 14 amino acids. Germline V gives CDR1 SGHRS, CDR2 YFSETQ. This chain's CDR3 is CASSLTGVNTEAFF. The CDR3 DNA follows: TGCGCCAGCAGCTTGACAGGGGTGAACACTGAAGCTTTCTTT.

This chain joins TRBV2 and TRBJ1-2; D not resolved. V was shortened by 0 bases and J by 3 bases, with 11 bases between the two germline ends. This CDR3 spans 15 amino acids. Looked up from germline, CDR1 is SNHLY and CDR2 is FYNNEI. CDR3 sequence reads: CASSEAGKIYYGYTF. The CDR3 region has the DNA TGTGCCAGCAGTGAAGCCGGAAAGATTTACTATGGCTACACCTTC.

The chain has TRBV5-1 and TRBJ2-5; 7 positions match TRBD2. The V and J ends lost 4 bases and 5 bases, in that order; junction bases with no gene match: 11. Germline loops: CDR1 SGHRS, CDR2 YFSETQ. CDR3 size: 15 residues. The DNA of the CDR3 is TGCGCCAGCAGCACCCAGACTAGCAATGGGGAGACCCAGTACTTC. Residues: CASSTQTSNGETQYF.

The chain combines TRBV7-9 with TRBJ1-2, with a weak D call TRBD1 (6 bases). There are 15 residues in the CDR3. The V gene's germline CDR1 is SEHNR and CDR2 FQNEAQ (reference sequence). V was cut by 1 base and J by 4 bases, with 13 bases left in between. The CDR3 loop is CASSLGPGDFYGYTF. In DNA form, the CDR3 reads TGTGCCAGCAGCTTAGGTCCAGGGGACTTCTATGGCTACACCTTC.

The rearrangement uses TRBV10-2 and TRBJ2-3; D perhaps matches TRBD1 (6 bases). This CDR3 is 15 amino acids long. CDR1 WSHSY and CDR2 SAAADI come from the germline V gene. Trimming removed 4 bases from V and 6 bases from J, with 17 bases in between. The CDR3 DNA reads TGCGCCAGCAGTGGGGGGCTAGCTTTGGGTGATACGCAGTATTTT. Its translation: CASSGGLALGDTQYF.

The chain carries TRBV7-9 and TRBJ1-2; D is uncertain. This CDR3 is built from 15 residues. Germline CDR1 SEHNR, CDR2 FQNEAQ (reference sequence). With 1 base removed from V and 4 bases from J, the gap between germline ends came to 13 bases. The CDR3 is CASSLERGLGYGYTF. Here the CDR3 DNA reads TGTGCCAGCAGCTTAGAGCGGGGATTGGGCTATGGCTACACCTTC. The variable domain in full, with the rest retrieved from reference TRBV7-9 and TRBJ1-2, is DTGVSQNPRHKITKRGQNVTFRCDPISEHNRLYWYRQTLGQGPEFLTYFQNEAQLEKSRLLSDRFSAERPKGSFSTLEIQRTEQGDSAMYLCASSLERGLGYGYTFGSGTRLTVV.

The CDR3 region is CASRQTGTGDSPLHF. In nucleotides, the CDR3 is TGTGCCAGCAGGCAGACCGGGACAGGGGATTCACCCCTCCACTTT. The chain combines TRBV6-4 with TRBJ1-6; 10 bases fit TRBD1. The CDR3 totals 15 residues. Trimming took 6 bases from V and 8 from J; bases not matched to a gene: 7. The germline V gene encodes CDR1 MRHNA and CDR2 SNTAGT.

The J gene is TRBJ1-5, the V gene TRBV19, with D maybe TRBD1 (6 bases). This CDR3 has 15 amino acids. V shed 7 bases and J shed 6 bases, with 19 bases lying between them. Germline assignment: CDR1 LNHDA and CDR2 SQIVND (reference sequence). The CDR3 DNA reads TGTGCCAGTACCGTGGGGGGCATGAGGGGTCAGCCCCAGCATTTT. Translated, it gives CASTVGGMRGQPQHF. The full variable domain, in which reference TRBV19 and TRBJ1-5 provide the parts outside the CDR3, is DGGITQSPKYLFRKEGQNVTLSCEQNLNHDAMYWYRQDPGQGLRLIYYSQIVNDFQKGDIAEGYSVSREKKESFPLTVTSAQKNPTAFYLCASTVGGMRGQPQHFGDGTRLSIL.

The chain is built from TRBV9 and TRBJ2-2, with D possibly matching TRBD1 (6 bases). The CDR3 contains 15 residues. V was pared by 0 bases and J by 3 bases, with 9 bases between. In germline, CDR1 is SGDLS, CDR2 YYNGEE. CDR3 protein: CASSVEDRYTGELFF. In nucleotides, the CDR3 is TGTGCCAGCAGCGTAGAGGACAGATACACCGGGGAGCTGTTTTTT.

The V call is TRBV6-4, the J call TRBJ1-1; D remains ambiguous. V was trimmed by 4 bases and J by 3 bases, leaving 9 bases between them. CDR3 length: 13 residues. The germline CDR1 and CDR2 sequences are MRHNA and SNTAGT. CDR3 in amino acids: CASSVSGHTEAFF. The DNA for the CDR3 is TGTGCCAGCAGTGTTTCGGGCCACACTGAAGCTTTCTTT.

The chain is built from TRBV14 and TRBJ2-7; D unresolved. Germline V gene data show CDR1 as SGHDN and CDR2 as FVKESK. The CDR3 has 14 amino acids. Trimming took off 1 base at V and 3 bases at J, with 10 bases between the two ends. The CDR3 sequence: CASSQGRSFYEQYF. The CDR3 DNA reads TGTGCCAGCAGCCAAGGCAGGTCATTCTACGAGCAGTACTTC.

The table lists this clone with a count of one. The chain combines TRBV14 with TRBJ1-1; 8 bases are shared with TRBD1. This CDR3 spans 16 amino acids. The V gene end was trimmed by 3 bases and the J gene end by 3 bases; junction bases not matched to a gene: 9. CDR1 and CDR2 from the germline V gene are SGHDN and FVKESK. The CDR3 loop is CASSHLQGGGDTEAFF. As DNA, the CDR3 is TGTGCCAGCAGCCACCTACAGGGGGGTGGGGACACTGAAGCTTTCTTT.

V is TRBV27 and J is TRBJ2-3; 7 positions match TRBD1. The CDR3 loop spans 15 amino acids. CDR1 and CDR2 (germline): MNHEY, SMNVEV (reference sequence). V shed 4 bases and J 2 bases; nucleotides not matched to a gene: 6. Written as DNA, the CDR3 is TGTGCCAGCAGTTCCCCAGGGGGATACACAGATACGCAGTATTTT. Translating it yields CASSSPGGYTDTQYF.

The V call is TRBV9, the J call TRBJ2-1; 12 nucleotides agree with TRBD2. Germline CDR1 SGDLS, CDR2 YYNGEE. The V gene end was trimmed by 3 bases and the J gene end by 6 bases; junction bases not matched to a gene: 4. This CDR3 contains 15 residues. The CDR3 DNA reads as TGTGCCAGCAGCGAGGGGACTAGCGGGCTCAATGAGCAGTTCTTC. Translation gives CASSEGTSGLNEQFF.

The chain has TRBV5-8 and TRBJ2-4; D gene uncertain. The CDR3 is made up of 13 amino acids. Trimming removed 2 bases from V and 5 bases from J, with 8 bases in between. Germline CDR1 is SGHTS and CDR2 is YDEGEE. The CDR3 sequence is CASSLGRENIQYF. The CDR3 DNA reads as TGTGCCAGCAGCTTAGGCCGGGAAAACATTCAGTACTTC.

The J gene is TRBJ2-4, the V gene TRBV6-6; D is unresolved. Germline values: CDR1 MNHNY, CDR2 SVGAGI (reference sequence). V was pared by 6 bases and J by 2 bases, with 5 bases between. CDR3 length: 12 amino acids. This CDR3 reads CASSPTKNIQYF. CDR3 bases: TGTGCCAGCAGCCCCACCAAAAACATTCAGTACTTC.

The chain uses TRBV18 and TRBJ1-1, with D perhaps matching TRBD1 (6 bases). This CDR3 has 15 amino acids. Trimming shortened V by 8 bases and J by 0 bases, and 16 bases separated the two germline ends. The germline gives CDR1 KGHSH, CDR2 LQKENI. This chain's CDR3 is CASVTSGQMNTEAFF. The CDR3 region has the DNA TGTGCCAGCGTCACCTCTGGACAGATGAACACTGAAGCTTTCTTT.

V is TRBV30 and J is TRBJ2-3, with 7 bases fitting TRBD1. Per the germline V gene, CDR1 is GTSNPN and CDR2 is SVGIG (reference sequence). Losses at the gene ends were 6 bases for V and 2 bases for J; bases not matched to a gene: 5. The length of the CDR3 is 13 residues. The CDR3 here is CACSGQITDTQYF. The DNA of the CDR3 is TGTGCCTGCTCGGGACAGATCACAGATACGCAGTATTTT.

The chain is built from TRBV29-1 and TRBJ2-1; 8 nucleotides agree with TRBD2. V shed 7 bases, J shed 8 bases, and the junction held 10 bases outside the gene matches. This CDR3 is built from 13 residues. Germline assignment: CDR1 SQVTM and CDR2 ANQGSEA. The CDR3 DNA follows: TGCAGCGCCGACGGGAGGGCCGGGTATGAGCAGTTCTTC. It yields the protein CSADGRAGYEQFF.

As to this clone: Germline is not matched at one junction end, which may reflect a read error. V usage is TRBV4-1 and J usage is TRBJ1-1; TRBD1 agrees at 7 bases. The CDR3 is 17 residues long. Germline lookup yields CDR1 MGHRA and CDR2 YSYEKL. The CDR3 region is CARSQLRGADMNTEAFF. Here the CDR3 DNA reads TGCGCCCGCAGCCAACTCAGGGGGGCAGATATGAACACTGAAGCTTTCTTT.

The chain links TRBV5-1 to TRBJ1-4; no firm D call. The ends were cut back, 5 bases at V and 5 bases at J, with 10 bases in the middle. Germline assignment: CDR1 SGHRS and CDR2 YFSETQ. The CDR3 loop spans 13 amino acids. The CDR3 sequence: CASRREPNEKLFF. CDR3 in DNA: TGCGCCAGCAGAAGAGAGCCGAATGAAAAACTGTTTTTT.